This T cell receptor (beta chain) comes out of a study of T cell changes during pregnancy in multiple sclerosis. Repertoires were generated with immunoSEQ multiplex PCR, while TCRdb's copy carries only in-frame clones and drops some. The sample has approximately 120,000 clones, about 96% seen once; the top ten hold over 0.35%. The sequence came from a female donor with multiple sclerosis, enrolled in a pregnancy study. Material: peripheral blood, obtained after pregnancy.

CDR3 DNA sequence: TGTGCCAGCAGACACGGACAGGGAGTTCGCGAGCAGTACTTC. Its translation: CASRHGQGVREQYF. The chain recombines TRBV6-5 with TRBJ2-7, with 8 nucleotides matching TRBD1. The CDR3 has 14 residues. Germline values: CDR1 MNHEY, CDR2 SVGAGI. Trimming took 6 bases from V and 6 from J; bases not matched to a gene: 10.